This T cell receptor (beta chain) is from a study of T cell repertoires in cytomegalovirus infection (dated by TCRdb to about 2019). Context from the whole study: Donor HLA type was relevant to the analysis, because carriage of CMV infection together with the matching HLA type was indicated by public TCR beta signatures. Study-wide findings and limitations: In both this cohort and an independent cohort of some 380 donors, the cumulative frequency of public TCR beta family members distinguished carriers of CMV infection plus the relevant HLA type. The ex vivo response was dominated by HLA-C-restricted CMV-specific TCR beta clonotypes, which also provided the single most frequent clonotype in two of eight donors.

TCRdb names Illumina HiSeq 1500 as the instrument used. TCRdb itself trimmed the public reads at Q25 with fastp, ran MiXCR and retained productive beta chains. Entries are consolidated by CDR3 protein sequence, retaining the most common genes and DNA. This sample lists roughly 720,000 distinct CDR3 sequences; 35% to 45% were detected once. Around 2.8% of the sample rests with the top ten. Sequences LNHDA (CDR1) and SQIVND (CDR2) are obtained from the germline V gene (reference sequence). The CDR3 holds 21 amino acids from the cysteine to the phenylalanine. Only the CDR3 part of the read is kept: 63 bases, read in frame from the first base. V gives up 5 bases and J gives up 6 bases, and the segment between their germline ends measures 38 bases. This clonotype was seen a few times. It lacks a known antigen. No much larger clone is present one base from it, and per-base qualities are unavailable.

This receptor was taken from a human donor in good health (CMV status not recorded). Some clones in this sample may be carry-over from other donors' samples. What was sequenced was PBMCs. The chain is encoded by TRBV19 joined to TRBJ2-7; the D gene is perhaps TRBD2, on 7 matching bases. The CDR3 loop reads CASSPWGPPFAGATLLVEQYF. In nucleotide form, the sequence is TGTGCCAGTAGTCCTTGGGGGCCGCCTTTCGCGGGAGCGACCCTACTGGTCGAGCAGTACTTC. Where the CDR3 stops, the reference TRBV19 and TRBJ2-7 genes take over; the full variable domain is DGGITQSPKYLFRKEGQNVTLSCEQNLNHDAMYWYRQDPGQGLRLIYYSQIVNDFQKGDIAEGYSVSREKKESFPLTVTSAQKNPTAFYLCASSPWGPPFAGATLLVEQYFGPGTRLTVT.